This T cell receptor beta chain was sequenced for a study of identical twins (dated by TCRdb to 2016 to 2017). Regarding the study in general: TCR alpha and beta repertoires from monozygotic twins, unrelated adults of various ages and cord blood were deep-sequenced to test whether fetal clonotypes persist. Replicate twin experiments were performed at different times using different library preparation protocols to rule out contamination.

Only healthy Caucasian donors were included. Three unrelated non-twin adults were additionally sequenced: a male aged 18 to 30, a male aged 50 to 60 and a female aged 50 to 60. Miltenyi CD45RO+ enrichment and human naive T-cell isolation kits were used to isolate memory (CD45RO+) and naive T cells from PBMC. V drops 2 bases and J drops 7 bases, leaving 15 bases in between. CDR1 and CDR2 were assigned from the germline V gene as KGHSH and LQKENI. The CDR3 sequence holds 14 residues, the cysteine and phenylalanine included. The retained sequence is limited to the CDR3, 42 bases, with the frame set at the first base. Findings and caveats that apply to the study as a whole: Compared with coincidental sharing between unrelated individuals, an excess of low generation-probability sequences was observed among out-of-frame TCR alpha sequences shared between twins. Fewer insertions were carried by abundant cord blood beta clonotypes; a weaker similar trend was observed in young adult naive repertoires, while no such trend was observed in memory repertoires. Invariant T cells such as MAIT and iNKT could partly confound zero-insertion analyses, though diverse VJ usage argued against this for most clonotypes. Excess twin sharing in beta out-of-frame sequences was weaker because fewer shared sequences lowered the signal-to-noise ratio. Because the same donors could not be followed over many years, conclusions were based on cross-sectional statistical analysis. In monozygotic twins, recombination models systematically underestimated out-of-frame TCR alpha sharing, but the models matched the sharing seen between unrelated individuals.

Receptor amplification or capture employed 5' RACE. The reads were generated on an Illumina HiSeq 2000. Template switching added a universal primer binding site, and the final cDNA carried a unique molecular identifier that allowed TCR cDNA molecules to be counted accurately. Specific primers in the conserved constant-segment region were used to synthesize first-strand cDNA for the TCR alpha and beta chains. To control for contamination, every cDNA library was double barcoded, receiving both a SMART-Mk sample barcode and Illumina barcodes. TruSeq adapter sequences along with Illumina sample barcodes were introduced in two successive PCR steps. The TCR alpha and beta cDNA libraries were sequenced on the Illumina HiSeq platform using custom primers. In the authors' own workflow: MiGEC processed the raw reads to extract unique molecular identifiers, while MiXCR was used to determine the CDR3 positions. For each individual, recombination models were inferred using an EM algorithm with the repgenHMM and IGoR tools. Shared clonotype analysis was performed with the tcR package in R, normalizing sharing by the product of cloneset sizes. To study raw recombination without the effects of thymic and clonal selection, out-of-frame nonproductive sequences were analyzed. TCRdb reworked the public reads: Q25 trimming with fastp, MiXCR clone assembly, productive beta chains retained. Entries are consolidated by CDR3 protein sequence, retaining the most common genes and DNA. These V and J calls derive from TCRdb rather than the authors' analysis. Across this sample there are 350,000 to 450,000 distinct CDR3 sequences, with approximately 17% seen only once. Roughly an eighth of the sample rests with the top ten.

This clonotype has just one count. The antigen it binds to is not known. Qualities for individual bases were not recorded, and no much larger clone is one base off. One read amounts to weak evidence. Sequencing used naive T cells sorted from blood. The label giving this sample's cell subset or site can be read as: cells isolated with a human naive T-cell isolation kit. The clonotype originates from a man in his fifties or sixties in good health. The rearrangement combines TRBV18 with TRBJ2-7, and TRBD2 may be the D gene, going by 6 matching bases. CDR3 protein: CASSPSERAGEQYF. The nucleotide sequence reads as follows: TGTGCCAGCTCACCATCGGAGCGGGCCGGGGAGCAGTACTTC.